This TCR beta chain was recovered during a study of blood T cell repertoires in COVID-19. Study-wide background: COVID-19 samples collected from the United States, Italy and Spain covered acute and convalescent phases.

Cohort allocation depended upon clinical history that participants reported. Participants in the exposed group had met a COVID-19 case in the 2 weeks before joining the study. Authors' methods: Amplification of reference gene primers was used by the study to estimate nucleated cell counts. Sequencing was performed with immunoSEQ multiplex PCR; in TCRdb, only in-frame clones are kept and a portion is missing. The V and J calls and the clone size are those of that table, but D and trimming were determined from the DNA. The sample shows 200,000 to 250,000 clones, 83% of them seen only once. V lost 0 bases and J lost 6, with 6 bases in between. CDR3 length: 13 amino acids. Germline lookup yields CDR1 ENHRY and CDR2 SYGVKD.

This receptor was taken from a woman between 50 and 59 years old who had been exposed to COVID-19. The chain links TRBV10-3 to TRBJ1-5; possibly TRBD1 for D (6 bases). Material: PBMCs or T cells enriched from blood (not recorded which). CDR3 protein: CAISESTGQPQHF. CDR3 sequence (DNA): TGTGCCATCAGTGAGTCGACAGGTCAGCCCCAGCATTTT.